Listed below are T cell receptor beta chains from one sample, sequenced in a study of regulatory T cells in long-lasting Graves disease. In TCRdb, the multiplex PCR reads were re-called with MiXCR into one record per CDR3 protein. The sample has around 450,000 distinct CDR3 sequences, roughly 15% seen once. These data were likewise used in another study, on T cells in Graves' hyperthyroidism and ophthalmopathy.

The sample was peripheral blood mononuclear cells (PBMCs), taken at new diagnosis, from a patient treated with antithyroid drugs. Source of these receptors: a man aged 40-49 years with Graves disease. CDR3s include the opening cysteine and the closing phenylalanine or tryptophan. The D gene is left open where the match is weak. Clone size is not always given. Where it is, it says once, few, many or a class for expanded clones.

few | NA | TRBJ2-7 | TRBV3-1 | TGTGCCAGCAGCCAAAGACTCCCCTACGAGCAGTACTTC | CASSQRLPYEQYF
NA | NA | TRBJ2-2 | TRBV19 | TGTGCCAGTAGTATCCCTTACGATCTCGGGGGGCACACCGGGGAGCTGTTTTTT | CASSIPYDLGGHTGELFF
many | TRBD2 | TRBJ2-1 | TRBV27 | TGTGCCAGCAGTCCTCTAGCGGGAGGTTACTACAATGAGCAGTTCTTC | CASSPLAGGYYNEQFF
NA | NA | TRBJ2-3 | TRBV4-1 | TGCGCCAGCAGCCAAGTGGACCCAGATACGCAGTATTTT | CASSQVDPDTQYF
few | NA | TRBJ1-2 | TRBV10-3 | TGTGCCATCAGTGAGGCCTCCGGCCGGGACAACGGCTACACCTTC | CAISEASGRDNGYTF
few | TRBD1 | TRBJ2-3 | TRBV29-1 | TGCAGCGTTGAGGACAGGGTGTCAGATACGCAGTATTTT | CSVEDRVSDTQYF
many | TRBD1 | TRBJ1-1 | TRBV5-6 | TGTGCCAGCAGATCCGACAGGGGGCGCAGCACTGAAGCTTTCTTT | CASRSDRGRSTEAFF
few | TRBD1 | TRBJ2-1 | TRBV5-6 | TGTGCCAGCACCCGGGTGGACAGGGCATACAATGAGCAGTTCTTC | CASTRVDRAYNEQFF
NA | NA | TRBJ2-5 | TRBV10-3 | TGTGCCATCAGTGAGTACCAAGAGACCCAGTACTTC | CAISEYQETQYF
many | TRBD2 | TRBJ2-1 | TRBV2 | TGTGCCAGCAGTGATGCTAGCGGGAGTATCGGTGAGCAGTTCTTC | CASSDASGSIGEQFF
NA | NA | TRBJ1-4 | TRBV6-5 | TGTGCCAGCAGTTACGGCACCTCGGCGACTAATGAAAAACTGTTTTTT | CASSYGTSATNEKLFF
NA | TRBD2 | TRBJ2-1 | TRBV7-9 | TGTGCCAGCGAATCGGGAGGCAATGAGCAGTTCTTC | CASESGGNEQFF
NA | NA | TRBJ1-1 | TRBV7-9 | TGTGCCAGCAGCTTAGAGTCTTTCACTGAAGCTTTCTTT | CASSLESFTEAFF
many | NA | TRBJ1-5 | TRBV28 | TGTGCCAGCAGTTTAGGTTCCGACAGAAATAGCAATCAGCCCCAGCATTTT | CASSLGSDRNSNQPQHF
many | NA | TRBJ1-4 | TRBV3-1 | TGTGCCAGCAGCCAGATAATGACAGGCGAACTGTTTTTT | CASSQIMTGELFF
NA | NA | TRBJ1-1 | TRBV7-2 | TGTGCCAGCAGCTTAGCTTGGGGGGGAAAGACTGAAGCTTTCTTT | CASSLAWGGKTEAFF
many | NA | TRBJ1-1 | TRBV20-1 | TGCAGTGCTAGAGACGCAGACAAAAGGAACACTGAAGCTTTCTTT | CSARDADKRNTEAFF
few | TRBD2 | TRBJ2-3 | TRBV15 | TGTGCCACCAGGACTAGCGGGAATTCAGATACGCAGTATTTT | CATRTSGNSDTQYF
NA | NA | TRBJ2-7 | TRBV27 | TGTGCCAGCAGCCTAACAAGACGCCCCTCCTACGAGCAGTACTTC | CASSLTRRPSYEQYF
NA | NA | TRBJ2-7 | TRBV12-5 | TGTGCTAGTGGTTGGCCTTCTAACGAGCAGTACTTC | CASGWPSNEQYF
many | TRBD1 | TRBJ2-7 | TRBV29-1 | TGCAGCGTTGAAGATCGGGGACAGGGGGGCTACGAGCAGTACTTC | CSVEDRGQGGYEQYF
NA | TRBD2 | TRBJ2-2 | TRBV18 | TGTGCCAGCTCACCGGCTAGCGGGATTACCGGGGAGCTGTTTTTT | CASSPASGITGELFF
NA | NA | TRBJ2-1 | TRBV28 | TGTGCCAGCAGTTTACTAGCGAACTCCTACAATGAGCAGTTCTTC | CASSLLANSYNEQFF
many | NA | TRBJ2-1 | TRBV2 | TGTGCCAGCAGTGAACGGGCAAATGAGCAGTTCTTC | CASSERANEQFF
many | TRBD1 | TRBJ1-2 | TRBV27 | TGTGCCAGCAGCAACGGGACAGGGGACTATGGCTACACCTTC | CASSNGTGDYGYTF
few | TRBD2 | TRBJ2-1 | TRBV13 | TGTGCCAGCAGCTTAGATGGTCTAGCGGGCGCCAACGAGCAGTTCTTC | CASSLDGLAGANEQFF
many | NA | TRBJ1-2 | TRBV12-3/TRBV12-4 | TGTGCCAGCAGTTTAAGGAACTATGGCTACACCTTC | CASSLRNYGYTF
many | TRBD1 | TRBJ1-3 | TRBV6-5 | TGTGCCAGCAGTTACCAAGGACAGGGAACTGGAAACACCATATATTTT | CASSYQGQGTGNTIYF
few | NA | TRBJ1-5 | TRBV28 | TGTGCCAGCAGTCCCTTTTTGTGGGTCTATCAGCCCCAGCATTTT | CASSPFLWVYQPQHF
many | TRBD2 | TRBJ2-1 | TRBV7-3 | TGTGCCAGCAGCCCGACCCCCCTAGCGGGCATGGAGCAGTTCTTC | CASSPTPLAGMEQFF
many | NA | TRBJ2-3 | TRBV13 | TGTGCCAGCAGCCAACTAGAGGGAGGCACAGATACGCAGTATTTT | CASSQLEGGTDTQYF
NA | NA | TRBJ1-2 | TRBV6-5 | TGTGCCAGCAGTTTCAGACAGACCTATGGCTACACCTTC | CASSFRQTYGYTF
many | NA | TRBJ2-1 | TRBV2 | TGTGCCAGCAGATGGACTGAGAACAATGAGCAGTTCTTC | CASRWTENNEQFF
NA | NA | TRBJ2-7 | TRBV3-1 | TGTGCCAGCAGCCAAGAGTTAGCGGCTTTACAAGGGAACGAGCAGTACTTC | CASSQELAALQGNEQYF
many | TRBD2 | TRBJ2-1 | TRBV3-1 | TGTGCCAGCAGCCAAGGGACTAGCGGGAGGGAGAATGAGCAGTTCTTC | CASSQGTSGRENEQFF
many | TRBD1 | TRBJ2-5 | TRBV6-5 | TGTGCCAGCAGTTACTCGGGGACAGAACCCGAAGGGAACCAAGAGACCCAGTACTTC | CASSYSGTEPEGNQETQYF
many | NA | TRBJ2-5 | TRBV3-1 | TGTGCCAGCAGCCTCATGGGAGGAGGGACCCAGTACTTC | CASSLMGGGTQYF
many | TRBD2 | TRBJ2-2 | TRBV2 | TGTGCCAGCGGGGCTAGCGGGAGTTATACCGGGGAGCTGTTTTTT | CASGASGSYTGELFF
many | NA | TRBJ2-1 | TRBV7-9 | TGTGCCAGCAGCTTATCCCAGCCGACTAATGAGCAGTTCTTC | CASSLSQPTNEQFF
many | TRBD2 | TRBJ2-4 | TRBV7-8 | TGTGCCAGCAGCACCCCCCAAGGAGCGGGGCTAGCCAAAAACATTCAGTACTTC | CASSTPQGAGLAKNIQYF
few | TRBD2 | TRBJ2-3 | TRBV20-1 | TGCAGTGCTAGAGATGGGAGTAGCGGGGCAGATACGCAGTATTTT | CSARDGSSGADTQYF